This T cell receptor beta chain was identified during a study of T cells in Graves' hyperthyroidism and ophthalmopathy. This CDR3 has 14 residues. Between the trimmed V and J ends, which lost 4 bases and 4 bases, there was a span of 14 bases. Per germline, CDR1 SGDLS and CDR2 YYNGEE. RNA transcripts were the template for amplifying TCR beta CDR3 regions. The TCR CDR3 was amplified in a first-round RT-PCR using the HTBI primer set. TCRdb used MiXCR to reprocess the multiplex PCR reads, holding one entry per CDR3 protein. The profile shows a few hundred thousand distinct CDR3 sequences, approximately 18% of them singletons.

Sequencing input: blood. The chain recombines TRBV9 with TRBJ1-1; weak D call: TRBD1 (5 bases). The clonotype was recovered from a man aged 18 to 35 with Graves' ophthalmopathy. CDR3 in DNA: TGTGCCAGCAGCTTGACAGTGGATAGCACTGAAGCTTTCTTT. This gives the protein CASSLTVDSTEAFF. Full variable domain (rest looked up from reference TRBV9 and TRBJ1-1): DSGVTQTPKHLITATGQRVTLRCSPRSGDLSVYWYQQSLDQGLQFLIQYYNGEERAKGNILERFSAQQFPDLHSELNLSSLELGDSALYFCASSLTVDSTEAFFGQGTRLTVV.